The source of this T cell receptor beta chain is a study of T cells after posttransplantation cyclophosphamide. CDR3 length: 15 amino acids. Germline V gives CDR1 SNHLY, CDR2 FYNNEI. The V segment lost 6 bases and the J segment 0 bases; nucleotides outside the gene matches: 7. Using immunoSEQ multiplex PCR, the repertoire was profiled, and TCRdb retains in-frame clones only, with some absent. There are over 35,000 clones in the sample, none observed a single time. This clone was counted ten times or more. This sequence was found in a man between 50 and 59 years old in good health, CMV-negative, and a related stem cell transplant donor. The chain carries TRBV2 and TRBJ2-7; 8 bases are a match to TRBD1. Sequenced material: PBMCs. The CDR3 loop reads CASRAGTGLSYEQYF. The CDR3 DNA reads as TGTGCCAGCAGGGCCGGGACAGGACTCTCCTACGAGCAGTACTTC.